These 12 T cell receptor beta chains were all obtained from the same sample, sequenced in a study of immune cell composition in non-small cell lung cancer (dated by TCRdb to 2017 to 2019). Library preparation employed the immunoSEQ multiplex PCR assay. TCRdb re-hosts the immuneACCESS table, in-frame sequences only. Its copies lack some clones; in the studies checked, an unresolved V gene accounts for under half of them, and the cause for the rest is not known. The sample table shows approximately 3,200 clones, and around three quarters are seen once. Jointly, the top ten make up 3.5% to 5.5% of the sample. What was sequenced was lung tumor tissue. The receptor source for this set is a human donor with non-small cell lung cancer.

The V call is TRBV6-5, the J call TRBJ2-1; 8 bases fit TRBD1. Germline trimming cut 5 bases from V and 6 bases from J; bases unmatched to any gene: 9. The CDR3 is 15 amino acids. The germline gives CDR1 MNHEY, CDR2 SVGAGI. The CDR3 sequence: CASSRQGTGLNEQFF. The CDR3 bases are TGTGCCAGCAGTCGACAGGGGACCGGCCTCAATGAGCAGTTCTTC.

Within the sample, this clone is large (0.1 to 1%). The V and J genes are TRBV4-2 and TRBJ2-2, with 8 bases that match TRBD2. V shed 1 base, J shed 5 bases, and the junction held 3 bases outside the gene matches. The CDR3 is 15 amino acids. Germline V gene sequence: CDR1 LGHNA, CDR2 YNFKEQ. CDR3 sequence reads: CASSQGSGETGELFF. CDR3 nucleotide sequence: TGTGCCAGCAGCCAAGGTAGCGGGGAAACCGGGGAGCTGTTTTTT.

The chain has TRBV29-1 and TRBJ2-2; perhaps TRBD2 as D (6 bases). The CDR3 is 12 residues long. Germline V lookup: CDR1 SQVTM, CDR2 ANQGSEA. Between the trimmed V and J ends, which lost 4 bases and 6 bases, there was a span of 9 bases. This chain's CDR3 is CSVGRVAGELFF. The CDR3 DNA is TGCAGCGTTGGGAGGGTTGCCGGGGAGCTGTTTTTT.

This chain uses TRBV19 with TRBJ2-7, with TRBD1 as a possible D gene (5 bases). The CDR3 spans 13 residues. CDR1 is LNHDA and CDR2 is SQIVND in the germline V gene (reference sequence). V dropped 5 bases and J dropped 3 bases, with 11 bases sitting between them. The CDR3 loop is CASSFRVDYEQYF. The DNA for the CDR3 is TGTGCCAGTAGTTTCAGGGTGGACTACGAGCAGTACTTC.

The chain is built from TRBV11-2 and TRBJ2-3, with a possible D match to TRBD2 (7 bases). The ends were cut back, 5 bases at V and 2 bases at J, with 17 bases in the middle. The CDR3 has 16 residues. From germline, CDR1 is SGHAT and CDR2 FQNNGV. CDR3 residues: CASSPVKGGSTDTQYF. CDR3 DNA: TGTGCCAGCAGCCCAGTCAAGGGGGGGTCCACAGATACGCAGTATTTT.

The chain combines TRBV11-3 with TRBJ2-7; tentatively, D is TRBD2 (5 bases). The CDR3 extends over 13 amino acids. Trimming pared 4 bases from V and 6 bases from J, leaving 13 bases between. Germline V gene sequence: CDR1 SGHNT, CDR2 YENEEA. The CDR3 loop reads CASSSSRGGEQYF. CDR3 in DNA: TGTGCCAGCAGCTCCTCTCGAGGAGGCGAGCAGTACTTC. The full variable domain, rest sourced from reference TRBV11-3 and TRBJ2-7, is EAGVVQSPRYKIIEKKQPVAFWCNPISGHNTLYWYLQNLGQGPELLIRYENEEAVDDSQLPKDRFSAERLKGVDSTLKIQPAELGDSAVYLCASSSSRGGEQYFGPGTRLTVT.

This clone is termed large. As DNA, the CDR3 is TGTGCCAGCAGTTGGGTTATAGGGAGTACAGATACGCAGTATTTT. Translated, it gives CASSWVIGSTDTQYF. The chain couples TRBV6-5 to TRBJ2-3, with D tentatively TRBD2 (5 bases). The CDR3 is 15 amino acids. The V and J ends lost 4 bases and 3 bases respectively, with 14 bases between them. CDR1 and CDR2 (germline): MNHEY, SVGAGI.

V gene TRBV7-3 combines with J gene TRBJ2-5, with a tentative D call TRBD1 (6 bases). This CDR3 has 13 residues. V lost 5 bases to trimming and J lost 4 bases, with 11 bases between them. The germline gives CDR1 SGHTA, CDR2 FQGTGA. CDR3 DNA: TGTGCCAGCAGCCAGGGGCCGGGAGAGACCCAGTACTTC. This gives the protein CASSQGPGETQYF. The whole variable domain, remainder taken from reference TRBV7-3 and TRBJ2-5, is GAGVSQTPSNKVTEKGKYVELRCDPISGHTALYWYRQSLGQGPEFLIYFQGTGAADDSGLPNDRFFAVRPEGSVSTLKIQRTERGDSAVYLCASSQGPGETQYFGPGTRLLVL.

The chain is built from TRBV5-1 and TRBJ1-1; possible D gene TRBD1, 6 bases. Per the germline V gene, CDR1 is SGHRS and CDR2 is YFSETQ. The V end lost 0 bases, the J end lost 1 base, and 10 bases lay between the germline ends. The CDR3 is 15 residues long. The CDR3 sequence is CASSLGVQGNTEAFF. CDR3 DNA sequence: TGCGCCAGCAGCTTGGGTGTACAGGGGAACACTGAAGCTTTCTTT.

J is TRBJ1-5 and V is TRBV6-1; D is possibly TRBD1 (5 bases). This CDR3 has 15 residues. Trimming cost V 6 bases and J 2 bases, with 14 bases left between them. The germline gives CDR1 MNHNS, CDR2 SASEGT. The CDR3 region has the DNA TGTGCCAGCAGCCAACAGGTTTTCGGCAATCAGCCCCAGCATTTT. Residues: CASSQQVFGNQPQHF.

About this clone: The sample contains more than one DNA sequence encoding this CDR3. The chain has TRBV5-1 and TRBJ2-5, with TRBD2 as a possible D gene (7 bases). V dropped 1 base and J dropped 0 bases, with 10 bases sitting between them. There are 15 residues in the CDR3. Germline CDR1 and CDR2: SGHRS and YFSETQ. The CDR3 DNA is TGCGCCAGCAGCTTGAGGGGGGGCTACCAAGAGACCCAGTACTTC. The encoded protein is CASSLRGGYQETQYF.

The chain is built from TRBV10-2 and TRBJ1-2, with D possibly being TRBD1 (6 bases). Deletions cut 4 bases from V and 6 bases from J, with 15 bases between. The V gene's germline CDR1 is WSHSY and CDR2 SAAADI. This CDR3 is 14 amino acids long. CDR3 coding DNA: TGCGCCAGCAGTGGATCCCCCAGGGACAATGGCTACACCTTC. It specifies CASSGSPRDNGYTF.